This TCR beta chain was recovered during a study of shared clonotypes between healthy human individuals. Study-wide findings and caveats: Represented diversity (both genetic and exposure-history) was limited by the small number of donors. All-four-donor shared clonotypes had higher generation probabilities than non-shared clonotypes did.

V lost 5 bases and J lost 1, with 16 bases in between. The length of the CDR3 is 16 residues. Germline CDR1 ENHRY, CDR2 SYGVKD. Measured with immunoSEQ multiplex PCR; TCRdb has only the in-frame clones, and not every one. The top ten clones hold around 0.13% of a sample with more than 2 million clones, about 94% of them seen once. This clone was observed once. What it binds is unknown. Sample: naive CD4+ T cells sorted from blood. Stated subset: CD45RA+ positively selected. This receptor was taken from a man between 18 and 35 years old in good health. V usage is TRBV10-3 and J usage is TRBJ2-3, with D possibly being TRBD1 (6 bases). CDR3 nucleotides: TGTGCCATCAGTCCTCGCGTGGGGGCCGGCACAGATACGCAGTATTTT. Protein product: CAISPRVGAGTDTQYF.